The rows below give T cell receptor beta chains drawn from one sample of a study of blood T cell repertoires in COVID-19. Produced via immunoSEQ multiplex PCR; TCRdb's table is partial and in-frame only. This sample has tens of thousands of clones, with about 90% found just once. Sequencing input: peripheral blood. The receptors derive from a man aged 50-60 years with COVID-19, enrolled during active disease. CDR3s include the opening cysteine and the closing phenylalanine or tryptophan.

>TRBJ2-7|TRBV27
CARFLPNGYEQYF
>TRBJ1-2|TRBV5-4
CASSPGLGESYGYTF
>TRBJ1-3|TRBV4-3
CASSQARTGRFGNTIYF
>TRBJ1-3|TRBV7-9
CASRPGWSSGNTIYF
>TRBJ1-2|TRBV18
CASSPTPGRKNYGYTF
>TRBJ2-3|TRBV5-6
CASSLGLAASTDTQYF
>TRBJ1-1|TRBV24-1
CATSDRTNEAFF
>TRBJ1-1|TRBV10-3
CAISSRQENTEAFF
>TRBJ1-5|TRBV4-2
CASSQDRGWQPQHF
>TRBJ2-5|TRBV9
CASSLTSGYQETQYF
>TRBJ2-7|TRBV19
CASSMGAGGLEEQYF